This passage covers 22 T cell receptor beta chains from one sample sequenced in a study of blood T cell repertoires in COVID-19. Measured with immunoSEQ multiplex PCR; TCRdb has only the in-frame clones, and not every one. The repertoire includes 280,000 or so clones, about 85% of them detected once, and about 2.3% sits in the top ten. Specimen: PBMCs or T cells enriched from blood (not recorded which). The receptor set was obtained from a woman aged 45-59 years who had recovered from COVID-19.

The genes are TRBV5-6 and TRBJ1-2; TRBD1 is a possible D gene (5 bases). Germline CDR1 is SGHDT and CDR2 is YYEEEE. V was trimmed by 4 bases and J by 8 bases, leaving 18 bases between them. The CDR3 covers 14 residues. In DNA, the CDR3 is TGTGCCAGCAGCGGTTCTCAGGGCCATAGGGGCTACACCTTC. It translates to CASSGSQGHRGYTF. The whole variable domain, remainder taken from reference TRBV5-6 and TRBJ1-2, is DAGVTQSPTHLIKTRGQQVTLRCSPKSGHDTVSWYQQALGQGPQFIFQYYEEEERQRGNFPDRFSGHQFPNYSSELNVNALLLGDSALYLCASSGSQGHRGYTFGSGTRLTVV.

The V gene is TRBV9, the J gene TRBJ2-3, with 7 bases fitting TRBD2. CDR1 SGDLS and CDR2 YYNGEE come from the germline V gene. The CDR3 contains 16 residues. V lost 3 bases, J lost 5 bases, and 12 bases stayed unmatched. The CDR3 reads CASSGRGSGTVDTQYF. The CDR3 DNA is TGTGCCAGCAGCGGTCGGGGAAGCGGGACTGTAGATACGCAGTATTTT.

The chain is built from TRBV4-1 and TRBJ1-1; D gene ambiguous. Deletions cut 3 bases from V and 3 bases from J, with 14 bases between. The CDR3 has 15 residues. CDR1 is MGHRA, CDR2 YSYEKL, per germline. The CDR3 bases are TGCGCCAGCAGCCACCTCATCTATGAGGACACTGAAGCTTTCTTT. Translating it yields CASSHLIYEDTEAFF.

This clone was picked up one time. This rearrangement joins TRBV2 to TRBJ2-3, with D unresolved. The CDR3 runs to 14 residues. Germline V gives CDR1 SNHLY, CDR2 FYNNEI. V dropped 6 bases and J dropped 0 bases, with 10 bases sitting between them. For the CDR3, the DNA is TGTGCCAGCAGAGACTTTTCTAGCACAGATACGCAGTATTTT. This gives the protein CASRDFSSTDTQYF.

The rearrangement joins TRBV30 to TRBJ2-1; 10 bases are a match to TRBD2. V dropped 4 bases and J dropped 7; count of bases not matched to a gene: 10. Per germline, CDR1 GTSNPN and CDR2 SVGIG (reference sequence). The CDR3 covers 15 residues. Here the CDR3 reads CAWTVPWTSGNEQFF. CDR3 nucleotides: TGTGCCTGGACTGTGCCCTGGACTAGCGGTAATGAGCAGTTCTTC.

The chain uses TRBV3-1 (or the pseudogene TRBV3-2) and TRBJ1-2; a possible D gene is TRBD1 (6 bases). The CDR3 length is 14 residues. Trimming shortened V by 4 bases and J by 3 bases, and 12 bases separated the two germline ends. CDR1 is LGHDT, CDR2 YNNKEL, per germline (reference sequence). The CDR3 sequence: CASSLRDKHYGYTF. Here the CDR3 DNA reads TGTGCCAGCAGCCTCCGGGACAAGCACTATGGCTACACCTTC.

This clone was observed once. This chain connects TRBV11-2 to TRBJ2-1; D perhaps matches TRBD2 (6 bases). Germline V gives CDR1 SGHAT, CDR2 FQNNGV. The CDR3 is 15 amino acids. Trimming left V 8 bases short and J 2 bases short, with 16 bases between. CDR3 DNA sequence: TGTGCCAGCCGGCGTTGGACGGGAGCCTACAATGAGCAGTTCTTC. This encodes CASRRWTGAYNEQFF.

This clone was counted a single time. This rearrangement joins TRBV20-1 to TRBJ2-7; no clear D. Germline V gives CDR1 DFQATT, CDR2 SNEGSKA (reference sequence). CDR3 length equals 11 residues. With 3 bases removed from V and 3 bases from J, the gap between germline ends came to 6 bases. CDR3 region: CSASLNYEQYF. In DNA, the CDR3 is TGCAGTGCTAGCCTAAACTACGAGCAGTACTTC.

This clone was seen a single time. This chain links TRBV29-1 with TRBJ1-2, with D hard to call. This CDR3 comprises 12 residues. V was trimmed by 7 bases and J by 0 bases, leaving 9 bases between them. Per germline, CDR1 SQVTM and CDR2 ANQGSEA. The CDR3 region is CSASSSNYGYTF. Written as DNA, the CDR3 is TGCAGCGCGTCTTCCTCTAACTATGGCTACACCTTC.

This rearrangement joins TRBV9 to TRBJ1-2; D not resolved. This CDR3 is built from 13 residues. The germline gives CDR1 SGDLS, CDR2 YYNGEE. Deletions cut 0 bases from V and 4 bases from J, with 7 bases between. The CDR3 sequence is CASSVAGGYGYTF. The CDR3 coding sequence is TGTGCCAGCAGCGTAGCTGGAGGCTATGGCTACACCTTC.

The V gene is TRBV28, the J gene TRBJ2-1; TRBD2 agrees at 12 bases. The CDR3 runs 16 residues. Germline V gene lookup returns CDR1 MDHEN and CDR2 SYDVKM. Trimming removed 5 bases from V and 1 base from J; junction bases left unmatched: 3. The CDR3, as DNA: TGTGCCAGCAGTACCCTAGCGGGGGGGTCCTACAATGAGCAGTTCTTC. Translated, it gives CASSTLAGGSYNEQFF.

The CDR3 DNA reads TGTGCCAGCAGTCCTCGGGGGTTAGCTCTCAATGAGCAGTTCTTC. Its translation: CASSPRGLALNEQFF. The V call is TRBV27, the J call TRBJ2-1; perhaps TRBD2 as D (6 bases). Germline CDR1 is MNHEY and CDR2 is SMNVEV (reference sequence). V lost 5 bases, J lost 6 bases, and 17 bases lay in between. This CDR3 is built from 15 residues.

The rearrangement links TRBV7-2 to TRBJ2-5; 13 nucleotides agree with TRBD2. The length of the CDR3 is 16 residues. The V and J ends lost 5 bases and 2 bases, in that order; junction bases with no gene match: 5. In germline, CDR1 is SGHTA, CDR2 FQGNSA. The CDR3 DNA reads TGTGCCAGCAGCCCACCGGGACTAGCGGGACAAGAGACCCAGTACTTC. Its translation: CASSPPGLAGQETQYF.

The chain employs TRBV7-2 and TRBJ1-3; D is uncertain. The V end lost 1 base, the J end lost 1 base, and 5 bases lay between the germline ends. Germline V gene lookup returns CDR1 SGHTA and CDR2 FQGNSA. The CDR3 has 14 residues. CDR3 bases: TGTGCCAGCAGCTTAGGAGGATCTGGAAACACCATATATTTT. It is translated as CASSLGGSGNTIYF. Full variable domain (outside the CDR3, taken from reference TRBV7-2 and TRBJ1-3): GAGVSQSPSNKVTEKGKDVELRCDPISGHTALYWYRQSLGQGLEFLIYFQGNSAPDKSGLPSDRFSAERTGGSVSTLTIQRTQQEDSAVYLCASSLGGSGNTIYFGEGSWLTVV.

The chain uses TRBV19 and TRBJ1-3; D is undetermined. Germline assignment: CDR1 LNHDA and CDR2 SQIVND (reference sequence). The CDR3 spans 14 residues. The V gene lost 8 bases and the J gene lost 0 bases, with 11 bases spanning the gap. CDR3 residues: CASRPGSSGNTIYF. CDR3 coding DNA: TGTGCCAGTCGTCCGGGGTCCTCTGGAAACACCATATATTTT.

CDR3 bases: TGTGCCAGCAGCCCCTACCCCGGGAGAAACAATGAGCAGTTCTTC. The encoded protein is CASSPYPGRNNEQFF. The V and J genes are TRBV7-7 and TRBJ2-1; perhaps TRBD2 as D (6 bases). The ends were cut back, 5 bases at V and 5 bases at J, with 16 bases in the middle. The CDR3 spans 15 residues. Germline CDR1 reads SSHAT; CDR2 reads FNYEAQ (reference sequence).

The rearrangement uses TRBV10-3 and TRBJ1-5, with TRBD1 as a possible D gene (5 bases). From germline, CDR1 is ENHRY and CDR2 SYGVKD. With 6 bases removed from V and 0 bases from J, the gap between germline ends came to 9 bases. This CDR3 has 14 amino acids. Here the CDR3 reads CAIRDSYSNQPQHF. The CDR3 DNA is TGTGCCATCAGAGACAGCTATAGCAATCAGCCCCAGCATTTT.

This clone appeared a few times. The V gene is TRBV6-5, the J gene TRBJ1-5; 7 bases agree with TRBD1. Germline V gene data show CDR1 as MNHEY and CDR2 as SVGAGI. After removal of 5 bases from V and 7 bases from J, the junction contained 5 bases not matched to a gene. This CDR3 is built from 13 residues. Here the CDR3 reads CASSQRDSQPQHF. For the CDR3, the DNA is TGTGCCAGCAGTCAACGGGACAGCCAGCCCCAGCATTTT.

The rearrangement uses TRBV28 and TRBJ2-4; D remains unclear. The CDR3 is 11 amino acids. Germline values: CDR1 MDHEN, CDR2 SYDVKM. V lost 8 bases to trimming and J lost 5 bases, with 7 bases between them. The CDR3 reads CASGQENIQYF. CDR3 DNA sequence: TGTGCCAGCGGTCAGGAAAACATTCAGTACTTC.

In this sample, this clone turned up once. The CDR3: CASSDIVGGGAYNEQFF. The CDR3 nucleotides read TGTGCCAGCAGTGACATAGTGGGCGGGGGAGCCTACAATGAGCAGTTCTTC. The V and J genes are TRBV6-1 and TRBJ2-1; 7 bases match TRBD2. V was clipped by 3 bases and J by 2 bases; unmatched bases: 10. This CDR3 comprises 17 residues. From germline, CDR1 is MNHNS and CDR2 SASEGT.

V gene TRBV5-1 combines with J gene TRBJ2-7; TRBD2 matches 9 bases. V lost 2 bases and J lost 6; bases outside the gene matches: 15. The CDR3 runs 17 residues. Germline values: CDR1 SGHRS, CDR2 YFSETQ. CDR3 nucleotide sequence: TGCGCCAGCAGCTTCTCAACTAACCTAGCGGGGCTGGGCGAGCAGTACTTC. It yields the protein CASSFSTNLAGLGEQYF.

The rearrangement joins TRBV5-1 to TRBJ2-1; D possibly corresponds to TRBD2 (5 bases). The V gene lost 5 bases and the J gene lost 4 bases, with 10 bases spanning the gap. In germline, CDR1 is SGHRS, CDR2 YFSETQ. The length of the CDR3 is 13 residues. This CDR3 reads CASRISVYNEQFF. The CDR3 DNA is TGCGCCAGCAGGATTAGCGTGTACAATGAGCAGTTCTTC.